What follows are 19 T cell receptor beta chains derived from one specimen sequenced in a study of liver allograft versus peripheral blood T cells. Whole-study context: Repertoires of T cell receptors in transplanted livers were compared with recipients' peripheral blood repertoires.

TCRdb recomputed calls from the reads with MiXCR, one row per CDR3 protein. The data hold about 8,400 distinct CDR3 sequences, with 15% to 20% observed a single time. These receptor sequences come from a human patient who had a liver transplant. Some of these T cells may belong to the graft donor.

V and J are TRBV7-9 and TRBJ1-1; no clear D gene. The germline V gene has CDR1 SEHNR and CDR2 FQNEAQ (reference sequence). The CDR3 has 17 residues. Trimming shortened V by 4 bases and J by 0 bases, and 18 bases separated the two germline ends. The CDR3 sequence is CASSYRGQASMNTEAFF. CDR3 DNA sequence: TGTGCCAGCAGCTATCGTGGGCAGGCTTCCATGAACACTGAAGCTTTCTTT.

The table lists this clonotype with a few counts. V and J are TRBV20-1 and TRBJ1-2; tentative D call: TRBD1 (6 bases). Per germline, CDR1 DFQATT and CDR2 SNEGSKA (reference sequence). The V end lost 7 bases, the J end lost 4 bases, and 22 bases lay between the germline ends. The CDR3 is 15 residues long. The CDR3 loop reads CSGERGGGGAYGYTF. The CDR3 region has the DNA TGCAGTGGAGAGAGGGGTGGGGGGGGCGCCTATGGCTACACCTTC.

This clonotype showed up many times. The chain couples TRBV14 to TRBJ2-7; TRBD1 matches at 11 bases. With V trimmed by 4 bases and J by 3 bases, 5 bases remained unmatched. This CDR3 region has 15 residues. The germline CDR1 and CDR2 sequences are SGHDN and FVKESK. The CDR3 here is CASSPRTGGIYEQYF. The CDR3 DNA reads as TGTGCCAGCAGCCCTCGGACAGGGGGCATCTACGAGCAGTACTTC.

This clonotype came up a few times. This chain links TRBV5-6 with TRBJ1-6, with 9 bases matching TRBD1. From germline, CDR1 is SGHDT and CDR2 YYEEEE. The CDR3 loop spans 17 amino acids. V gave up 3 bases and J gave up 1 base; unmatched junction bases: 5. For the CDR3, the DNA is TGTGCCAGCAGCTCGCGGACAGGGGTGTCCTATAATTCACCCCTCCACTTT. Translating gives CASSSRTGVSYNSPLHF.

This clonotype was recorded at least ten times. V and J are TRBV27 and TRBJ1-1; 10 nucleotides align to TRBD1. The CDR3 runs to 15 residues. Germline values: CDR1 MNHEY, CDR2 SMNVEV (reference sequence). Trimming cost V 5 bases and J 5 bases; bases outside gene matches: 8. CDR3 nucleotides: TGTGCCAGCAGTCCCCTTCCGGACAGGGGGACTGAAGCTTTCTTT. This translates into CASSPLPDRGTEAFF.

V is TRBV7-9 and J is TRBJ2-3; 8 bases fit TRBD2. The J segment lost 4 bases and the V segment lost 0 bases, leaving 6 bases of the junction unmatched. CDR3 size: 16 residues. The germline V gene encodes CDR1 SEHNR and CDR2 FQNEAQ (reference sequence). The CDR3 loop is CASSLAGTSQPDTQYF. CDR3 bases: TGTGCCAGCAGCTTAGCGGGGACTAGTCAGCCAGATACGCAGTATTTT.

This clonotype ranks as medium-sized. The CDR3 bases are TGTGCCAGCTCAACGTCAGGGTTCGAGCAGTACTTC. Amino acids: CASSTSGFEQYF. The chain employs TRBV18 and TRBJ2-7; the D gene is possibly TRBD1 (5 bases). Germline V gives CDR1 KGHSH, CDR2 LQKENI. V lost 5 bases, J lost 6 bases, and 11 bases lay in between. The CDR3 covers 12 residues.

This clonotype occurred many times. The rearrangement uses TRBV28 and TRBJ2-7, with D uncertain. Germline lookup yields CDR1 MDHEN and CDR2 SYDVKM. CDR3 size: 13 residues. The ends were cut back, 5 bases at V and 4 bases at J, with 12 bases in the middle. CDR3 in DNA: TGTGCCAGCAGTAATCGACTGCCTTACGAGCAGTACTTC. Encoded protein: CASSNRLPYEQYF.

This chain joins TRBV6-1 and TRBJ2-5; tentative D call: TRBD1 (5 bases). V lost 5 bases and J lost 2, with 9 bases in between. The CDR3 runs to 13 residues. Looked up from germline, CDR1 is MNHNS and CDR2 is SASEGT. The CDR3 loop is CASSYAGQETQYF. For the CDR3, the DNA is TGTGCCAGCAGTTACGCAGGGCAAGAGACCCAGTACTTC.

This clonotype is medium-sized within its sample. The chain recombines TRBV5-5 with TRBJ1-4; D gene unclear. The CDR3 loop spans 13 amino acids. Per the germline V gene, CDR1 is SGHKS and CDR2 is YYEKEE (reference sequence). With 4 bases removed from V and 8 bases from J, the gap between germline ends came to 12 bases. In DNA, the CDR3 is TGTGCCAGCAGCCCAATGAACGGGGAAAAACTGTTTTTT. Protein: CASSPMNGEKLFF. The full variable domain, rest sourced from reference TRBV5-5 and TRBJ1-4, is DAGVTQSPTHLIKTRGQQVTLRCSPISGHKSVSWYQQVLGQGPQFIFQYYEKEERGRGNFPDRFSARQFPNYSSELNVNALLLGDSALYLCASSPMNGEKLFFGSGTQLSVL.

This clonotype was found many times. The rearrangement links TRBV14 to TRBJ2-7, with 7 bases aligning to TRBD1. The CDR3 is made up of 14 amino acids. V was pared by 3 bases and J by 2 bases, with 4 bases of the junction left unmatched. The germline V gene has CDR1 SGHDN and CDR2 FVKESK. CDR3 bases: TGTGCCAGCAGCCAGGTAGGGACAGCCTACGAGCAGTACTTC. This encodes CASSQVGTAYEQYF.

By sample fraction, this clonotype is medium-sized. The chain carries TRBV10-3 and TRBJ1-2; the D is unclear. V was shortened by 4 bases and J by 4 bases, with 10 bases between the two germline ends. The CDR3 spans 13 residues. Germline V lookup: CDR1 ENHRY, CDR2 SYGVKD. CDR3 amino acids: CAISGDPLYGYTF. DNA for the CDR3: TGTGCCATCAGTGGCGACCCACTCTATGGCTACACCTTC.

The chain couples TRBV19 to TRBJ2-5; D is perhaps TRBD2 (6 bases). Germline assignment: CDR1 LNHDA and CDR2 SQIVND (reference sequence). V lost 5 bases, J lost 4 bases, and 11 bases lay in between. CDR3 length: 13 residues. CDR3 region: CASSPGVGETQYF. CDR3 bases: TGTGCCAGTAGTCCGGGAGTAGGAGAGACCCAGTACTTC.

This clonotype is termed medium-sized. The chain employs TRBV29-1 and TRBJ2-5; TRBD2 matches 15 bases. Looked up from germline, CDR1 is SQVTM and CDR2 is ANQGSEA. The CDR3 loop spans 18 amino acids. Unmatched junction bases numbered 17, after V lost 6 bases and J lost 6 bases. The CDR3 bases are TGCAGCGTGGGGACTAGCGGGGGGCTAGCAAGGGACTATCAGACCCAGTACTTC. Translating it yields CSVGTSGGLARDYQTQYF.

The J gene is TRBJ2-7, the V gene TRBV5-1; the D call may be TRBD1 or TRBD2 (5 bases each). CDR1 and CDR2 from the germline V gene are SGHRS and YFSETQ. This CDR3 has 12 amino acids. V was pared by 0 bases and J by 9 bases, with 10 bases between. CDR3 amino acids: CASSLGGGGQYF. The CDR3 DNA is TGCGCCAGCAGCTTGGGGGGCGGAGGGCAGTACTTC.

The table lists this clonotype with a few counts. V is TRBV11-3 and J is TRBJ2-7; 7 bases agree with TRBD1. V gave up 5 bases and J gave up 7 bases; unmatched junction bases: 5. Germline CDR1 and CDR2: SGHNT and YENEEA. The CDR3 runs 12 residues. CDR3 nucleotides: TGTGCCAGCAGCGAATACAGGGGTGAGCAGTACTTC. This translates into CASSEYRGEQYF.

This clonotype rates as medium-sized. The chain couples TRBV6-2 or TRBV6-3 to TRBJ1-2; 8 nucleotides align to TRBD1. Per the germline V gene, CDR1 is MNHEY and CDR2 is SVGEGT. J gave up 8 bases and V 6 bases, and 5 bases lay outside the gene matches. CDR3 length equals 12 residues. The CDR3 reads CASRTGTGGYTF. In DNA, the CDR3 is TGTGCCAGCAGGACCGGGACAGGAGGCTACACCTTC.

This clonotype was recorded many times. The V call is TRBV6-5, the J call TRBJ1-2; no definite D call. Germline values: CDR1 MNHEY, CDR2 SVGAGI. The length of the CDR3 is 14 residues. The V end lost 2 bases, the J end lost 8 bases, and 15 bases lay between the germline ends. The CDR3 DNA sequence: TGTGCCAGCAGTTACGGTGGTGCTAGGAGGGGCTACACCTTC. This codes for CASSYGGARRGYTF.

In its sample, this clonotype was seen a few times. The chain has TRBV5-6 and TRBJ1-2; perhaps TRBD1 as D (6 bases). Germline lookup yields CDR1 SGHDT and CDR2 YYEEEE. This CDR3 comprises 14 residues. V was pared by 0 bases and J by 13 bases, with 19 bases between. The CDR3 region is CASSLVETGGPGTF. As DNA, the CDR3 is TGTGCCAGCAGCTTGGTTGAGACAGGTGGCCCAGGCACCTTC.